Given below is one T cell receptor (beta chain) in context. Antigen specificity is unknown. The limits of the CDR3 on the DNA are not certain, so only TCRdb's listed CDR3 is given. The data belong to a study of CD8+CD57+ T cells in acquired aplastic anemia. Overall study: Sorted CD4+ plus CD8+ cells gave DNA averaging around 3.2 ug. The study's findings and limits: Patients did not significantly differ from controls in CD8+ Simpson's diversity.

Investigators profiled TCR beta VDJ and CDR3 from genomic DNA template. TCRdb called the reads again in MiXCR, with one record for every CDR3 protein. The sample contains 200,000 to 300,000 distinct CDR3 sequences, approximately 82% of which appear only once. An expansion of CD8+CD57+ cells by flow cytometry had been shown in patients chosen for sequencing. A total of 12 residues make up the CDR3, ends included. Germline V CDR1 and CDR2: SEHNR, FQNEAQ (reference sequence). The receptor was derived from a human donor with aplastic anemia. The sample was sorted CD4+, CD8+, or CD8+CD57+ T cells (not recorded which) from PBMCs. V is TRBV7-9 and J is TRBJ2-5; TRBD1, the D gene given by the table, was not confirmed from the DNA. CDR3 residues: CASRVARGALYF.